A selection of T cell receptor beta chains follows, all from one sample in a study of chemoradiotherapy in HPV16-positive cancers. Here immunoSEQ multiplex PCR was the method, and the copy in TCRdb shows in-frame clones only, minus some. The table lists 9,500 to 15,000 clones, about nine tenths of them singletons. The specimen was blood, collected from a patient who underwent chemoradiotherapy. These receptors were taken from a human donor with HPV-associated anogenital cancer. The CDR3 runs from the conserved cysteine through the conserved F or W. A D gene is named only where the DNA matches it firmly. Expanded clones are given a class, and other clones once, few, many or no size at all.

v_gene	len	d_gene	abundance	j_gene	CDR3nt	CDR3aa
TRBV10-3	15	.	.	TRBJ2-5	TGTGCCATCAGTGATTCGGGGCTCGGTGTGGAGACCCAGTACTTC	CAISDSGLGVETQYF
TRBV27	12	TRBD1	.	TRBJ2-7	TGTGCCAGCAATTCCGGGACAGGGGCCCCCAACTTC	CASNSGTGAPNF
TRBV9	15	TRBD1	few	TRBJ1-4	TGTGCCAGCAGCGTAGCAGGGGGAGCGAATGAAAAACTGTTTTTT	CASSVAGGANEKLFF
TRBV18	15	.	.	TRBJ1-6	TGTGCCAGCTCACCTGTGGGGGTCTTAAGTTCACCCCTCCACTTT	CASSPVGVLSSPLHF
TRBV6-5	13	.	.	TRBJ2-1	TGTGCCAGCAGTGGAAGACAGCGGGATGAGCAGTTCTTC	CASSGRQRDEQFF
TRBV2	15	.	.	TRBJ2-2	TGTGCCAGCAGAGGAACGACAGCGAACACCGGGGAGCTGTTTTTT	CASRGTTANTGELFF
TRBV7-2	15	.	.	TRBJ2-2	TGTGCCAGCAGCCGGACAGACGCACGAGCCGGGGAGCTGTTTTTT	CASSRTDARAGELFF
TRBV11-2	13	TRBD1	few	TRBJ1-2	TGTGCCAGCAGCCCTACGACAGGGTATGGCTACACCTTC	CASSPTTGYGYTF
TRBV29-1	11	.	.	TRBJ2-1	TGCAGCGTTGAACACGGAAATGAGCAGTTCTTC	CSVEHGNEQFF
TRBV6-1	12	.	.	TRBJ2-4	TGTGCCAGCCAGAGTGACGGAAACATTCAGTACTTC	CASQSDGNIQYF
TRBV11-3	14	.	.	TRBJ1-6	TGTGCCAGCAGCTTAGGAGGTTCCAATTCACCCCTCCACTTT	CASSLGGSNSPLHF
TRBV5-1	15	TRBD2	.	TRBJ2-1	TGCGCCAGCATCCTTGGGGGGGACTCCTACAATGAGCAGTTCTTC	CASILGGDSYNEQFF
TRBV9	17	TRBD1	once	TRBJ1-3	TGTGCCAGCAGCCGCGACGTAGGGGGCAGCTCTGGAAACACCATATATTTT	CASSRDVGGSSGNTIYF
TRBV10-3	13	TRBD1	.	TRBJ1-1	TGTGCCATCGGGACGACAGGGGGAACTGAAGCTTTCTTT	CAIGTTGGTEAFF
TRBV2	14	.	.	TRBJ1-1	TGTGCCAGCAGTGAAACTGCCGGACAGCAAAAAGCTTTCTTT	CASSETAGQQKAFF
TRBV30	13	TRBD2	.	TRBJ2-7	TGTGCCTGGACTAGCGGGCGCTTCTACGAGCAGTACTTC	CAWTSGRFYEQYF
TRBV7-8	14	.	.	TRBJ2-2	TGTGCCAGCAGCTTAAACGGCGACCCCGGGGAGCTGTTTTTT	CASSLNGDPGELFF
TRBV7-9	13	.	.	TRBJ2-3	TGTGCCAGCACTCCAAAGGGGCCAGATACGCAGTATTTT	CASTPKGPDTQYF
TRBV10-1	12	.	.	TRBJ2-3	TGCGCCAGCAGTCAGGGGTCAGATACGCAGTATTTT	CASSQGSDTQYF
TRBV7-3	16	.	.	TRBJ1-1	TGTGCCAGCAGCTCCCAGACAGGTCTTGTGAACACTGAAGCTTTCTTT	CASSSQTGLVNTEAFF
TRBV10-1	16	.	.	TRBJ2-1	TGCGCCAGCAGTGAGCTCGCTGGCGGGTTAGGCAATGAGCAGTTCTTC	CASSELAGGLGNEQFF
TRBV27	14	TRBD1	.	TRBJ2-2	TGTGCCAGCAGTATCCTACAGGGGGCGCGGGAGCTGTTTTTT	CASSILQGARELFF
TRBV4-3	14	.	.	TRBJ1-6	TGCGCCAGCAGCCAAGAACGCGGGTTATCACCCCTCCACTTT	CASSQERGLSPLHF
TRBV9	13	.	.	TRBJ2-5	TGTGCCAGCAGCGTATCGGGACAAGAGACCCAGTACTTC	CASSVSGQETQYF
TRBV11-2	14	.	few	TRBJ2-5	TGTGCCAGCAGCTTAGCTGCTAGCGTAAAGACCCAGTACTTC	CASSLAASVKTQYF
TRBV5-1	13	.	once	TRBJ1-1	TGCGCCAGCAGCTTGGGCCCGAACACTGAAGCTTTCTTT	CASSLGPNTEAFF
TRBV6-1	14	.	.	TRBJ2-5	TGTGCCAGCAGTGAAGGGTGGAGGGAAGGGACCCAGTACTTC	CASSEGWREGTQYF
TRBV7-8	13	.	once	TRBJ2-7	TGTGCCAGCAGCCTGGACAGTCGTCGGGGGCAGTACTTC	CASSLDSRRGQYF
TRBV7-2	14	.	.	TRBJ2-3	TGTGCCAGCAGGCCCGGGGTGGTTCAAGATACGCAGTATTTT	CASRPGVVQDTQYF
TRBV6-5	13	.	once	TRBJ1-5	TGTGCCAGCAGTAGGGGGAACAATCAGCCCCAGCATTTT	CASSRGNNQPQHF
TRBV6-1	14	.	.	TRBJ2-5	TGTGCCCTTTCACTGGGGGCCTTACAAGAGACCCAGTACTTC	CALSLGALQETQYF
TRBV5-1	17	TRBD2	.	TRBJ2-5	TGCGCCAGCAGCTTGGCCCTCCTGGGCGGGGGGGCGAAGACCCAGTACTTC	CASSLALLGGGAKTQYF
TRBV5-1	13	.	.	TRBJ2-7	TGCGCCAGCAGCAACATCGGGTTCTACGAGCAGTACTTC	CASSNIGFYEQYF
TRBV7-9	11	.	.	TRBJ1-2	TGTGCCAGCAGCCCAAGGCGTGGCTACACCTTC	CASSPRRGYTF
TRBV30	13	.	once	TRBJ1-6	TGTGCCTGGAGTGTACCGGGGAATTCACCCCTCCACTTT	CAWSVPGNSPLHF
TRBV9	15	.	few	TRBJ2-1	TGTGCCAGCACCCTTTCCGGGGCAGGGGCCTCTGAGCAGTTCTTC	CASTLSGAGASEQFF
TRBV7-9	14	.	.	TRBJ1-5	TGTGCCAGCAGCCTCGGGACAACGGATCGGTCCCAGCATTTT	CASSLGTTDRSQHF
TRBV2	13	.	.	TRBJ2-7	TGTGCCAGCAAGGGGACACCCTTCGACGAGCAGTACTTC	CASKGTPFDEQYF
TRBV5-4	15	.	.	TRBJ2-2	TGTGCCAGCAGCTTGGACGTAAGGGCTGCAGGGGAGCTGTTTTTT	CASSLDVRAAGELFF
TRBV2	14	.	.	TRBJ1-1	TGTGCCAGCAAGCCGAGGAAGGGGAACACTGAAGCTTTCTTT	CASKPRKGNTEAFF
TRBV7-3	15	.	.	TRBJ2-1	TGTGCCAGCAGCTCCGGGGCAGGCTCCTACAATGAGCAGTTCTTC	CASSSGAGSYNEQFF
TRBV7-8	15	TRBD1	.	TRBJ2-7	TGTGCCAGCAGCTTCAGACAGGGTTCCTCCTACGAGCAGTACTTC	CASSFRQGSSYEQYF
TRBV5-1	16	TRBD1	.	TRBJ2-5	TGCGCCAGCAGCTCCGCCCCACCTACAGGGGGAGAGACCCAGTACTTC	CASSSAPPTGGETQYF
TRBV2	12	.	once	TRBJ2-7	TGTGCCAGCAGTGACTCCGGCCGGGACACAAACTTC	CASSDSGRDTNF
TRBV4-3	15	TRBD1	.	TRBJ1-1	TGCGCCAGCAGCCAAGATGGGACAGGATGGACTGAAGCTTTCTTT	CASSQDGTGWTEAFF
TRBV7-3	15	.	once	TRBJ1-1	TGTGCCAGCAGCGCATCAGGGGTGGGGGTCACTGAAGCTTTCTTT	CASSASGVGVTEAFF
TRBV2	16	TRBD1	.	TRBJ2-7	TGTGCCAGCAGTGGGGTTCGGGACAGGGCAACCTACGAGCAGTACTTC	CASSGVRDRATYEQYF
TRBV5-8	16	TRBD2	.	TRBJ2-5	TGTGCCAGCAGCTTGGTCAGACTAGCGAGTCAAGAGACCCAGTACTTC	CASSLVRLASQETQYF
TRBV5-3	14	.	.	TRBJ2-7	TGTGCCAGAAGCCTGTTTCCAGGGCCCTACGAGCAGTACTTC	CARSLFPGPYEQYF
TRBV7-9	15	TRBD1	once	TRBJ2-2	TGTGCCAGCAGCTTAGGACAGGGGGCATATGAGGAGCTGTTTTTT	CASSLGQGAYEELFF
TRBV19	13	TRBD1	.	TRBJ2-5	TGTGCCAGTAGGAGCAGGGGGCAAGAGACCCAGTACTTC	CASRSRGQETQYF
TRBV10-2	14	TRBD1	.	TRBJ2-7	TGCGCCAGCAGTGGATGGGACAGCTCCTACGAGCAGTACTTC	CASSGWDSSYEQYF
TRBV5-1	15	TRBD1	.	TRBJ1-2	TGCGCCAGCAGCGTGAGGACAGGGGAACTAGGCGGCTACACCTTC	CASSVRTGELGGYTF
TRBV29-1	12	.	.	TRBJ1-1	TGCAGCGTTGGTCACAGGAACACTGAAGCTTTCTTT	CSVGHRNTEAFF
TRBV4-3	15	.	.	TRBJ2-2	TGCGCCAGCAGCCAAGACGGAAGGGACACCGGGGAGCTGTTTTTT	CASSQDGRDTGELFF
TRBV10-3	13	TRBD1	.	TRBJ2-1	TGTGCCATCAGTTCGGACAGGGTCCATGAGCAGTTCTTC	CAISSDRVHEQFF